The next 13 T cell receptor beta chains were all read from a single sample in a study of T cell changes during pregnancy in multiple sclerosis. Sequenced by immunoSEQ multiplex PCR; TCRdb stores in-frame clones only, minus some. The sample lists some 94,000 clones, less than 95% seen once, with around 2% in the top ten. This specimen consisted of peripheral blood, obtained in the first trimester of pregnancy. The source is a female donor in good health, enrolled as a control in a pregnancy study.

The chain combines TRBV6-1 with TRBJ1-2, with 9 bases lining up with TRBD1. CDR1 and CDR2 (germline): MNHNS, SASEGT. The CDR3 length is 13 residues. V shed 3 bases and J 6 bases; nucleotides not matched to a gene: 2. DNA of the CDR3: TGTGCCAGCAGTGAGGGACAGGGAGATGGCTACACCTTC. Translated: CASSEGQGDGYTF.

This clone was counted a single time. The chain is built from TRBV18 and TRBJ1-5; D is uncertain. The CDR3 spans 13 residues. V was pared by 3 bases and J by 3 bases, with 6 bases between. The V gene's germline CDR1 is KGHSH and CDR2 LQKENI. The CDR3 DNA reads TGTGCCAGCTCACCCGACATCAATCAGCCCCAGCATTTT. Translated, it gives CASSPDINQPQHF.

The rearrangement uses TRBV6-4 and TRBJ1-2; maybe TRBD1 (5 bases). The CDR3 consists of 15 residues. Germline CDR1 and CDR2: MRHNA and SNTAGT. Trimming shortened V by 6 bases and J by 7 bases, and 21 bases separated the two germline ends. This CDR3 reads CASRGRDSRWRGYTF. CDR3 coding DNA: TGTGCCAGCAGAGGCAGGGACTCGAGGTGGCGTGGCTACACCTTC.

The CDR3 DNA is TGTGCCAGCAGACGCACGACAGGAACTGGCGAGCAGTACTTC. This sequence encodes CASRRTTGTGEQYF. V is TRBV7-8 and J is TRBJ2-7; perhaps TRBD1 as D (6 bases). Per germline, CDR1 SGHVS and CDR2 FQNEAQ. This CDR3 comprises 14 residues. The germline V and J ends were trimmed by 6 bases and 6 bases, with 18 bases remaining between them.

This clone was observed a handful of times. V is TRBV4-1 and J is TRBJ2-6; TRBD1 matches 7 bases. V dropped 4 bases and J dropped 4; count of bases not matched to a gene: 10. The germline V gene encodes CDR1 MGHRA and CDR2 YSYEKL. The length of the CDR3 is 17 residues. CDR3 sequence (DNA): TGCGCCAGCAGCCCCCGCGAACAGGGGTACGGGGCCAACGTCCTGACTTTC. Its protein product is CASSPREQGYGANVLTF.

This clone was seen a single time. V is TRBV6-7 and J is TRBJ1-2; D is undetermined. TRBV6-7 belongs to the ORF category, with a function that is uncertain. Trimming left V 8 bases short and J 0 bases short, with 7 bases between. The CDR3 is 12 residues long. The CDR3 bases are TGTGCCAGCCTTACAGCTAACTATGGCTACACCTTC. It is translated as CASLTANYGYTF.

The CDR3 loop is CASSPLASSPLHF. CDR3 in DNA: TGTGCCAGCAGCCCCCTAGCGTCGTCACCCCTCCACTTT. The chain combines TRBV11-2 with TRBJ1-6; D unclear. Per germline, CDR1 SGHAT and CDR2 FQNNGV. This CDR3 has 13 amino acids. V was cut by 5 bases and J by 10 bases, with 12 bases left in between.

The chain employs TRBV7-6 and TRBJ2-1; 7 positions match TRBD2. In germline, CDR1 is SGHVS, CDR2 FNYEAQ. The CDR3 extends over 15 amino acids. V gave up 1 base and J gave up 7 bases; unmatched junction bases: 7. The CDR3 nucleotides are TGTGCCAGCAGCTTAGAGGATGGGCGGGGGAATGAGCAGTTCTTC. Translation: CASSLEDGRGNEQFF. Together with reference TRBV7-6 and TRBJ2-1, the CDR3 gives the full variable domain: GAGVSQSPRYKVTKRGQDVALRCDPISGHVSLYWYRQALGQGPEFLTYFNYEAQQDKSGLPNDRFSAERPEGSISTLTIQRTEQRDSAMYRCASSLEDGRGNEQFFGPGTRLTVL.

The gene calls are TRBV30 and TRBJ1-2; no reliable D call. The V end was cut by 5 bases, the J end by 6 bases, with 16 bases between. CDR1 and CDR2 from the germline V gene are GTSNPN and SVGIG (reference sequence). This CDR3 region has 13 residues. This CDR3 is CAWSHAGFDGYTF. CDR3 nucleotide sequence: TGTGCCTGGTCCCACGCGGGTTTCGATGGCTACACCTTC.

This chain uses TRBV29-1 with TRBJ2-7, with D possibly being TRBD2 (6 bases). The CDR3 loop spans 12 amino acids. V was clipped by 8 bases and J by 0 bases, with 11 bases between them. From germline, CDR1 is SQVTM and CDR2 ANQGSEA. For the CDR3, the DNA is TGCAGCTTCCTCGGGAGCTCCTACGAGCAGTACTTC. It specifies CSFLGSSYEQYF.

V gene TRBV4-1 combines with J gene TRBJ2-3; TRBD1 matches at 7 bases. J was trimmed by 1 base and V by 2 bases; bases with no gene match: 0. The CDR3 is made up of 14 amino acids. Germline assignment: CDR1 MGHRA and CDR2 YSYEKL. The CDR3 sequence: CASSQQGGTDTQYF. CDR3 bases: TGCGCCAGCAGCCAACAGGGGGGCACAGATACGCAGTATTTT.

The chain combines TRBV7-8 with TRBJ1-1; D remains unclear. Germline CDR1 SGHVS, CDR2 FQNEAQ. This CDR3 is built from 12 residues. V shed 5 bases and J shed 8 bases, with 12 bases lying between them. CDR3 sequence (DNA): TGTGCCAGCAGCCTGGCCCCGGGGGAAGCTTTCTTT. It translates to CASSLAPGEAFF.

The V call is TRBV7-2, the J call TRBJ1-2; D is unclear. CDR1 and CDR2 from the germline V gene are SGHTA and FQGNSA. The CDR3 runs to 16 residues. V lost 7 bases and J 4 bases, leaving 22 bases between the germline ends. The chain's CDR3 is CASIKESVSPRYGYTF. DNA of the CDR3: TGTGCCAGCATCAAGGAGTCGGTCAGTCCTCGCTATGGCTACACCTTC.